Each of the 4 T cell receptor beta chains below was sequenced from the same sample in a study of neurological immune-mediated disorders. Via MiXCR, TCRdb re-called the 5' RACE reads, giving one row per CDR3 protein. This table holds 70,000 to 95,000 distinct CDR3 sequences, 15% to 20% found once. Sequenced input: PBMCs. These receptors all stem from a woman aged 40 to 49 in good health.

This clonotype was recorded many times. V is TRBV5-5 and J is TRBJ1-3, with 7 bases lining up with TRBD1. CDR1 SGHKS and CDR2 YYEKEE come from the germline V gene (reference sequence). The V segment lost 4 bases and the J segment 0 bases; nucleotides outside the gene matches: 10. The CDR3 length is 17 residues. The CDR3 DNA is TGTGCCAGCAGCGGGGGACAGCCTAAGATCTCTGGAAACACCATATATTTT. Its protein product is CASSGGQPKISGNTIYF.

This clonotype was detected many times. V is TRBV6-1 and J is TRBJ2-7; D is unclear. The CDR3 has 12 amino acids. Trimming removed 6 bases at V and 2 bases at J, with 8 bases between. CDR1 and CDR2 (germline): MNHNS, SASEGT. CDR3 in DNA: TGTGCCAGCAGCGACTCCCCCTACGAGCAGTACGTC. Its translation is CASSDSPYEQYV.

This clonotype came up many times. The CDR3 reads CASSQEGGPSDTQYF. DNA for the CDR3: TGCGCCAGCAGCCAAGAAGGGGGCCCATCAGATACGCAGTATTTT. This sequence joins TRBV4-3 and TRBJ2-3; TRBD1 agrees at 7 bases. The CDR3 contains 15 residues. The V segment lost 0 bases and the J segment 4 bases; nucleotides outside the gene matches: 4. CDR1 LGHNA and CDR2 YSLEER come from the germline V gene.

Ten or more counts support this clonotype. V usage is TRBV29-1 and J usage is TRBJ2-7; D is perhaps TRBD2 (6 bases). From germline, CDR1 is SQVTM and CDR2 ANQGSEA. V was clipped by 7 bases and J by 1 base, with 11 bases between them. The CDR3 spans 12 residues. The CDR3 nucleotides read TGCAGCGCGGAGGGGTTTTCCTACGAGCAGTACTTC. Translated, it gives CSAEGFSYEQYF.